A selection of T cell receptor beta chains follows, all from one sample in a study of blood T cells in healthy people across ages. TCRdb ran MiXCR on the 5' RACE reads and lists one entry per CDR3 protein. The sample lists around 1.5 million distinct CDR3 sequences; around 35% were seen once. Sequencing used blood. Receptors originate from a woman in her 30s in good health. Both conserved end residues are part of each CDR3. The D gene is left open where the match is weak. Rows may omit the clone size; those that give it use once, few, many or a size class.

DNA: TGCGCCAGCAGCTCGCCTAGTAGAGGCCACTACGAGCAGTACTTC; CDR3: CASSSPSRGHYEQYF; V: TRBV5-1; J: TRBJ2-7; size: few; D: -
DNA: TGTGCCACCTCTCCCCGGAGGTATGGCTACACCTTC; CDR3: CATSPRRYGYTF; V: TRBV6-1; J: TRBJ1-2; size: few; D: -
DNA: TGTGCCAGCAGCTTAGCGCTTCGGGACCAAGAGACCCAGTACTTC; CDR3: CASSLALRDQETQYF; V: TRBV7-9; J: TRBJ2-5; size: few; D: -
DNA: TGTGCCAGCAGTGTTCTGGGACAGGTGAGGAATGAGCAGTTCTTC; CDR3: CASSVLGQVRNEQFF; V: TRBV27; J: TRBJ2-1; size: -; D: TRBD1
DNA: TGTGCCAGCAGCTTGCAGGGTAATGGCGGCGATGAGCAGTTCTTC; CDR3: CASSLQGNGGDEQFF; V: TRBV5-5; J: TRBJ2-1; size: few; D: -
DNA: TGTGCCAGCAGCCAAGACTACGGCGGGGGGGAGCTGTTTTTT; CDR3: CASSQDYGGGELFF; V: TRBV4-2; J: TRBJ2-2; size: few; D: -
DNA: TGTGCCAGCAGCTCCCGGGGACTAGCGAATACGCAGTATTTT; CDR3: CASSSRGLANTQYF; V: TRBV7-3; J: TRBJ2-3; size: few; D: TRBD2
DNA: TGTGCCAGCAGCCTATCAACCCTACAGGGCTCGCACGAGCAGTACTTC; CDR3: CASSLSTLQGSHEQYF; V: TRBV3-1; J: TRBJ2-7; size: many; D: -
DNA: TGCGCCAGCAGCTTGTATATCGGCAGTCAAGAGACCCAGTACTTC; CDR3: CASSLYIGSQETQYF; V: TRBV5-1; J: TRBJ2-5; size: -; D: -
DNA: TGTGCCAGCAGGGTAGCGGGGGTCACGAACACCGGGGAGCTGTTTTTT; CDR3: CASRVAGVTNTGELFF; V: TRBV6-1; J: TRBJ2-2; size: few; D: TRBD2
DNA: TGTGCCAGCAGTCCCGCCCGGGAGAACACTGAAGCTTTCTTT; CDR3: CASSPARENTEAFF; V: TRBV6-5; J: TRBJ1-1; size: -; D: -
DNA: TGCGGAACTATAGCGGGGGGGGCCTACAATGAGCAGTTCTTC; CDR3: CGTIAGGAYNEQFF; V: TRBV20-1; J: TRBJ2-1; size: few; D: TRBD2
DNA: TGCAGTGCTAGAGATTTGAGGGTCGAGCAGTACTTC; CDR3: CSARDLRVEQYF; V: TRBV20-1; J: TRBJ2-7; size: -; D: -
DNA: TGTGCCACCAGCAGCCCCGCTTGTAACCGCCAGTACTTC; CDR3: CATSSPACNRQYF; V: TRBV15; J: TRBJ2-5; size: -; D: -
DNA: TGCGCCAGCAGCCCGGGACGGCCTAGCACAGATACGCGGTATTTT; CDR3: CASSPGRPSTDTRYF; V: TRBV4-1; J: TRBJ2-3; size: -; D: -
DNA: TGTGCCTGTCTGAATAGGGGAAACGAGCAGTACTTC; CDR3: CACLNRGNEQYF; V: TRBV2; J: TRBJ2-7; size: few; D: -
DNA: TGTGCCAGCAGCCCCGACGGCACTAGCGTCGAGCAGTTCTTC; CDR3: CASSPDGTSVEQFF; V: TRBV6-6; J: TRBJ2-1; size: -; D: TRBD2
DNA: TGTGCCAGCAGCTCCACACGCAATCAGCCCCAGCATTTT; CDR3: CASSSTRNQPQHF; V: TRBV7-9; J: TRBJ1-5; size: -; D: -
DNA: TGCGCCAGCAGCCAAGGCAATTATAATAATTCACCCCTCCACTTT; CDR3: CASSQGNYNNSPLHF; V: TRBV4-1; J: TRBJ1-6; size: few; D: -
DNA: TGTGCCAGCAGCCGTGGAGGGGTTGCTTTCTTT; CDR3: CASSRGGVAFF; V: TRBV12-3/TRBV12-4; J: TRBJ1-1; size: -; D: -
DNA: TGTGCCAGCAGCCCCACCCAGGGGGCGCGCAACGAGCAGTACTTC; CDR3: CASSPTQGARNEQYF; V: TRBV7-9; J: TRBJ2-7; size: few; D: TRBD1
DNA: TGCGCCAGCAGCTTGGAGGGGGTTTTACAGACCCAGTACTTC; CDR3: CASSLEGVLQTQYF; V: TRBV5-1; J: TRBJ2-5; size: -; D: -
DNA: TGCAGTGCTAGAAAGCTAGCGGGAGTAAATGAGCAGTTCTTC; CDR3: CSARKLAGVNEQFF; V: TRBV20-1; J: TRBJ2-1; size: -; D: TRBD2
DNA: TGTGCCAGCAGTTCCTCCTCGTTGGGGGAACACTATGGCTACACCTTC; CDR3: CASSSSSLGEHYGYTF; V: TRBV28; J: TRBJ1-2; size: few; D: -
DNA: TGTGCCAGCAGCGCATTAGCGGGGAGCTCCTACAATGAGCAGTTCTTC; CDR3: CASSALAGSSYNEQFF; V: TRBV7-3; J: TRBJ2-1; size: -; D: TRBD2
DNA: TGTGCCATCAGTGAGGGCCCTGACTACGAGCAGTACTTC; CDR3: CAISEGPDYEQYF; V: TRBV10-3; J: TRBJ2-7; size: few; D: -
DNA: TGCAGTGCTAGGTTTAGGACAGGGGGTTCCGGGGAGCGGTTTTTT; CDR3: CSARFRTGGSGERFF; V: TRBV20-1; J: TRBJ2-2; size: -; D: TRBD1
DNA: TGTGCCAGCAGCAAGGCCGGACTAGCATCTGATACGCAGTATTTT; CDR3: CASSKAGLASDTQYF; V: TRBV9; J: TRBJ2-3; size: -; D: TRBD2
DNA: TGTGCCAGCAGCTGGGAAGAAGAGACCCAGTACTTC; CDR3: CASSWEEETQYF; V: TRBV7-9; J: TRBJ2-5; size: -; D: -
DNA: TGTGCCACGTTCTCGGAGCCTCCGGACAATCAGCAGTTCTTC; CDR3: CATFSEPPDNQQFF; V: TRBV28; J: TRBJ2-1; size: -; D: -
DNA: TGTGCCAGCAGCTTACCTCTTAGCGGGGGGGCCAATTCTGTGAATGAGCAGTTCTTC; CDR3: CASSLPLSGGANSVNEQFF; V: TRBV7-8; J: TRBJ2-1; size: -; D: TRBD2
DNA: TGCGCCAGCAGCCAACCCCCGGGACAGGGGGCGCGGGACTATGGCTACACCTTC; CDR3: CASSQPPGQGARDYGYTF; V: TRBV4-1; J: TRBJ1-2; size: few; D: TRBD1
DNA: TGTGCCAGCAGCTCCTTACCGGGACTTGAGTACGAGCAGTACTTC; CDR3: CASSSLPGLEYEQYF; V: TRBV7-9; J: TRBJ2-7; size: few; D: -
DNA: TGCAGTGCCCCGCCCGGGGGGCTGGAGACCCAGTACTTC; CDR3: CSAPPGGLETQYF; V: TRBV20-1; J: TRBJ2-5; size: many; D: -
DNA: TGTGCCAGCAGCCGCCTTACAGGGATACATGGCTACACCTTC; CDR3: CASSRLTGIHGYTF; V: TRBV7-9; J: TRBJ1-2; size: -; D: -
DNA: TGCAGCGTTGAAGGGACAGGGTGGGGAGAGACCCTGTTCTTC; CDR3: CSVEGTGWGETLFF; V: TRBV29-1; J: TRBJ2-1; size: -; D: TRBD1
DNA: TGTGCCACCAGCAGACCCCAACAGGGGAATCTCTATGGCTACACCTTC; CDR3: CATSRPQQGNLYGYTF; V: TRBV15; J: TRBJ1-2; size: few; D: TRBD1
DNA: TGTGCCAGCAGCTTGCGGCGGGAGGGGACAGATACGCAGTATTTT; CDR3: CASSLRREGTDTQYF; V: TRBV5-6; J: TRBJ2-3; size: -; D: TRBD2
DNA: TGTGCCAGTAGTACCCCCTGGGGGTTGTCTCCAGAGAATGAGCAGTTCTTC; CDR3: CASSTPWGLSPENEQFF; V: TRBV19; J: TRBJ2-1; size: -; D: -